The 8 T cell receptor beta chains below were found in one sample sequenced in a study of blood T cell repertoires in COVID-19 (dated by TCRdb to 2020 to 2021). The library was built by means of the immunoSEQ multiplex PCR assay. TCRdb mirrors the immuneACCESS table, restricted to in-frame sequences. Some clones are absent from its copies; in checked studies, under half trace to an unresolved V gene, and the reason for the others is unknown. The table for this sample lists tens of thousands of clones; about 77% of them were counted only once. About 33% of the sample is taken by the ten largest. The sample comprised peripheral blood. These receptors were taken from a human donor in a cohort sampled during active COVID-19.

The chain employs TRBV2 and TRBJ1-1; 12 bases are a match to TRBD1. The CDR3 contains 14 residues. Per germline, CDR1 SNHLY and CDR2 FYNNEI. V lost 8 bases, J lost 11 bases, and 12 bases stayed unmatched. CDR3 loop: CASLWGQGADGAFF. The CDR3 DNA follows: TGTGCCAGCCTATGGGGACAGGGGGCGGATGGGGCTTTCTTT.

This chain uses TRBV5-1 with TRBJ2-7; 11 nucleotides line up with TRBD2. The V segment lost 0 bases and the J segment 0 bases; nucleotides outside the gene matches: 5. Germline V lookup: CDR1 SGHRS, CDR2 YFSETQ. The CDR3 contains 17 residues. The CDR3 loop is CASSLAASGGLSYEQYF. The CDR3 DNA reads as TGCGCCAGCAGCTTGGCGGCTAGCGGGGGGCTCTCCTACGAGCAGTACTTC.

The chain links TRBV7-2 to TRBJ1-1; D is undetermined. The V gene lost 1 base and the J gene lost 1 base, with 7 bases spanning the gap. CDR3 size: 14 residues. Germline V gene lookup returns CDR1 SGHTA and CDR2 FQGNSA. CDR3 DNA: TGTGCCAGCAGCTTAGGCCGAGCGAACACTGAAGCTTTCTTT. It codes for CASSLGRANTEAFF. Together with reference TRBV7-2 and TRBJ1-1, the CDR3 gives the full variable domain: GAGVSQSPSNKVTEKGKDVELRCDPISGHTALYWYRQSLGQGLEFLIYFQGNSAPDKSGLPSDRFSAERTGGSVSTLTIQRTQQEDSAVYLCASSLGRANTEAFFGQGTRLTVV.

The CDR3 DNA is TGTGCCAGCAGCGAAGGGGGAGCGGGGGGGTTCAATGAGCAGTTCTTC. Protein product: CASSEGGAGGFNEQFF. The J gene is TRBJ2-1, the V gene TRBV7-9; 10 positions agree with TRBD2. Germline trimming cut 5 bases from V and 6 bases from J; bases unmatched to any gene: 10. Germline V gene lookup returns CDR1 SEHNR and CDR2 FQNEAQ (reference sequence). There are 16 residues in the CDR3.

The chain couples TRBV5-1 to TRBJ2-3, with D possibly matching TRBD1 (6 bases). The ends were cut back, 0 bases at V and 2 bases at J, with 10 bases in the middle. Looked up from germline, CDR1 is SGHRS and CDR2 is YFSETQ. The CDR3 is 15 amino acids. CDR3 amino acids: CASSLEGQYTDTQYF. The DNA for the CDR3 is TGCGCCAGCAGCTTGGAAGGACAGTACACAGATACGCAGTATTTT.

This clone was seen only once. The chain recombines TRBV19 with TRBJ1-6; 11 nucleotides align to TRBD1. Germline V gene data show CDR1 as LNHDA and CDR2 as SQIVND (reference sequence). Unmatched junction bases numbered 9, after V lost 8 bases and J lost 9 bases. This CDR3 has 15 residues. This chain's CDR3 is CASRTGGELGSPLHF. The DNA for the CDR3 is TGTGCCAGTCGGACAGGGGGCGAATTAGGTTCACCCCTCCACTTT.

This chain connects TRBV5-4 to TRBJ2-5; D gene unclear. This CDR3 is 12 amino acids long. V lost 0 bases to trimming and J lost 5 bases, with 5 bases between them. Germline CDR1 is SGHNT and CDR2 is YYREEE (reference sequence). The chain's CDR3 is CASSLAGETQYF. For the CDR3, the DNA is TGTGCCAGCAGCTTGGCCGGGGAGACCCAGTACTTC.

The V and J genes are TRBV2 and TRBJ2-3; D gene ambiguous. The germline V gene has CDR1 SNHLY and CDR2 FYNNEI. Trimming left V 3 bases short and J 0 bases short, with 7 bases between. The CDR3 is made up of 14 amino acids. CDR3 residues: CASSESTSTDTQYF. The CDR3 nucleotides are TGTGCCAGCAGTGAGTCTACTAGCACAGATACGCAGTATTTT.